This TCR beta chain originates from a study of blood T cell repertoires in COVID-19. For the study at large: Whether acute or convalescent, the COVID-19 samples came from the United States, Italy and Spain. T cells, B-cell-depleted T cells, or PBMCs provided the cDNA or gDNA that served as material.

CDR1 and CDR2 from the germline V gene are SGHVS and FNYEAQ. There are 15 residues in the CDR3. Trimming at V came to 2 bases and at J to 5 bases, leaving 7 bases not matched to a gene. Original processing methods: Amplification with reference gene primers provided the estimates of nucleated cell counts. TCRdb's copy holds only in-frame clones and misses some; the assay was immunoSEQ multiplex PCR. V and J calls and clone size are as listed in that table; D and trimming were resolved from the DNA. The data contain about 23,000 clones, over 75% of them singletons. This receptor was taken from a human donor in a cohort sampled during active COVID-19. The sequencing sample was made of peripheral blood. The rearrangement uses TRBV7-6 and TRBJ2-3; 7 bases map to TRBD2. The CDR3 region is CASSLRGLVVDTQYF. CDR3 bases: TGTGCCAGCAGCTTAAGAGGACTAGTAGTAGATACGCAGTATTTT.